One and the same sample provided the 30 T cell receptor beta chains below, sequenced in a study of T-cell reconstitution after alpha-beta-depleted transplantation in children (dated by TCRdb to about 2016). The library was produced with PCR. This sample was sequenced with an Illumina HiSeq 2500. Molecular barcoding was employed in the preparation of TCR libraries, with unique molecular identifiers being used to normalize TCRbeta repertoire quantification. Through fastp at Q25 and MiXCR, TCRdb rebuilt clones from the public reads, retaining in-frame beta chains. Rows with one shared CDR3 protein collapse into an entry with the most common genes and DNA. The sample contains about half a million distinct CDR3 sequences, approximately 13% of them found a single time. Around 5.6% of the sample comes from the top ten. Specimen: PBMCs from the stem cell graft donor, collected from the stem cell graft. The receptors stem from a human donor who donated a stem cell graft to a child with combined immunodeficiency.

This clonotype appeared many times. This CDR3 is CASSFGTGAGNTIYF. The CDR3 DNA reads as TGTGCCAGCAGCTTCGGGACAGGGGCTGGAAACACCATATATTTT. The chain combines TRBV7-2 with TRBJ1-3; 10 bases agree with TRBD1. Germline CDR1 and CDR2: SGHTA and FQGNSA. The CDR3 runs to 15 residues. V lost 3 bases and J lost 2; bases outside the gene matches: 1.

This clonotype occurred many times. The rearrangement links TRBV12-3 or TRBV12-4 to TRBJ2-7; D unclear. The V end was cut by 3 bases, the J end by 2 bases, with 8 bases between. The CDR3 is 13 amino acids. Written as DNA, the CDR3 is TGTGCCAGCAGTTTGAGGCAGCCCTACGAGCAGTACTTC. It yields the protein CASSLRQPYEQYF.

The chain carries TRBV6-5 and TRBJ2-7; D is undetermined. From germline, CDR1 is MNHEY and CDR2 SVGAGI. Trimming stripped 2 bases from V and 4 bases from J, with 12 bases between. This CDR3 has 14 amino acids. CDR3 bases: TGTGCCAGCAGTTACGAAGGCAGAAATTACGAGCAGTACTTC. This encodes CASSYEGRNYEQYF.

Only a few counts were recorded for this clonotype. The chain recombines TRBV6-1 with TRBJ2-5; 9 positions agree with TRBD2. V was clipped by 1 base and J by 4 bases; unmatched bases: 7. The CDR3 totals 16 residues. Germline-derived CDR1 and CDR2 are MNHNS and SASEGT. CDR3 nucleotide sequence: TGTGCCAGCAGTGAAGGGGCTAGCGGGAATCTAGAGACCCAGTACTTC. The encoded protein is CASSEGASGNLETQYF.

This clonotype showed up many times. The chain is built from TRBV20-1 and TRBJ2-1, with TRBD2 matching over 11 bases. Germline V gene sequence: CDR1 DFQATT, CDR2 SNEGSKA (reference sequence). CDR3 size: 17 residues. V gave up 0 bases and J gave up 4 bases; unmatched junction bases: 8. CDR3 nucleotide sequence: TGCAGTGCTAGAGATCTGGGACTAGCGGTTTCTTACAATGAGCAGTTCTTC. The encoded protein is CSARDLGLAVSYNEQFF.

The rearrangement links TRBV12-3 or TRBV12-4 to TRBJ1-5, with D possibly TRBD1 on 6 matching bases. The length of the CDR3 is 17 residues. Trimming left V 0 bases short and J 1 base short, with 13 bases between. The CDR3 reads CASSLAGARGSNQPQHF. The CDR3 nucleotides are TGTGCCAGCAGTTTAGCGGGGGCGCGGGGCAGCAATCAGCCCCAGCATTTT.

V usage is TRBV12-3 or TRBV12-4 and J usage is TRBJ1-4; possibly TRBD1 for D (6 bases). V was cut by 3 bases and J by 0 bases, with 17 bases left in between. This CDR3 is built from 18 residues. CDR3 in DNA: TGTGCCAGCAGTTTCCCTGCCTGGGGGGCTGCAACTAATGAAAAACTGTTTTTT. Translating it yields CASSFPAWGAATNEKLFF.

The chain recombines TRBV10-3 with TRBJ2-3; 8 bases map to TRBD2. Looked up from germline, CDR1 is ENHRY and CDR2 is SYGVKD. This CDR3 region has 15 residues. V was pared by 4 bases and J by 4 bases, with 7 bases of the junction left unmatched. CDR3 sequence (DNA): TGTGCCATCAGTGCAGGGACTAGAGATCCAGATACGCAGTATTTT. Protein: CAISAGTRDPDTQYF.

This clonotype was counted a few times. The genes are TRBV5-6 and TRBJ2-5; 9 nucleotides line up with TRBD1. Germline V lookup: CDR1 SGHDT, CDR2 YYEEEE. V lost 4 bases and J lost 1; bases outside the gene matches: 8. This CDR3 has 16 amino acids. The CDR3 DNA reads TGTGCCAGCAGCCACGGGACAGGGACGACCCAAGAGACCCAGTACTTC. Its protein product is CASSHGTGTTQETQYF.

This clonotype was seen repeatedly, ten times or more. The chain recombines TRBV29-1 with TRBJ1-3; no firm D call. The CDR3 totals 15 residues. Germline-derived CDR1 and CDR2 are SQVTM and ANQGSEA. Trimming cost V 4 bases and J 0 bases, with 13 bases left between them. The CDR3 DNA follows: TGCAGCGTTGTTAGCGGAGGGAGCTCTGGAAACACCATATATTTT. Its protein product is CSVVSGGSSGNTIYF.

This clonotype has a count of ten or more. This chain joins TRBV12-3 or TRBV12-4 and TRBJ2-3; D uncertain. Trimming removed 1 base from V and 2 bases from J, with 13 bases in between. The CDR3 has 16 amino acids. CDR3: CASSLVVTPSTDTQYF. In nucleotides, the CDR3 is TGTGCCAGCAGTTTAGTGGTGACCCCCTCCACAGATACGCAGTATTTT.

The sample holds a few counts of this clonotype. This rearrangement joins TRBV12-3 or TRBV12-4 to TRBJ2-7, with D maybe TRBD2 (6 bases). This CDR3 region has 17 residues. With 1 base removed from V and 2 bases from J, the gap between germline ends came to 18 bases. The CDR3 DNA reads TGTGCCAGCAGTTTAGTCGGTTTGGCGGGGACGACCTACGAGCAGTACTTC. Translated, it gives CASSLVGLAGTTYEQYF.

This clonotype was recorded many times. V gene TRBV7-8 combines with J gene TRBJ2-1; D is unclear. V gave up 5 bases and J gave up 0 bases, with 14 bases separating them. The V gene's germline CDR1 is SGHVS and CDR2 FQNEAQ. This CDR3 contains 16 residues. The CDR3 loop is CASSTRPLSSYNEQFF. As DNA, the CDR3 is TGTGCCAGCAGCACCAGGCCACTGAGCTCCTACAATGAGCAGTTCTTC.

The sample holds many counts of this clonotype. This sequence joins TRBV24-1 and TRBJ2-3; D possibly corresponds to TRBD1 (6 bases). Per the germline V gene, CDR1 is KGHDR and CDR2 is SFDVKD. The CDR3 is 14 residues long. V was shortened by 0 bases and J by 3 bases, with 6 bases between the two germline ends. This CDR3 reads CATSDLGTTDTQYF. The CDR3 bases are TGTGCCACCAGTGATTTGGGGACAACAGATACGCAGTATTTT.

In its sample, this clonotype was seen a few times. This chain connects TRBV4-3 to TRBJ2-7; TRBD2 matches at 9 bases. V trimming: 0 bases; J trimming: 5 bases; junction bases outside the gene matches: 14. The germline CDR1 and CDR2 sequences are LGHNA and YSLEER. CDR3 length: 18 residues. As DNA, the CDR3 is TGCGCCAGCAGCCAAGATCAGTCTGGGACTAGCTTGGATCACGAGCAGTACTTC. This gives the protein CASSQDQSGTSLDHEQYF.

This clonotype was detected a few times. CDR3: CASSLRGEAFF. In DNA form, the CDR3 reads TGCGCCAGCAGCTTGCGGGGAGAGGCTTTCTTT. The chain uses TRBV5-1 and TRBJ1-1, with D hard to call. V gave up 1 base and J gave up 11 bases, with 9 bases separating them. Germline assignment: CDR1 SGHRS and CDR2 YFSETQ. The CDR3 loop spans 11 amino acids.

This clonotype was detected a few times. This sequence joins TRBV4-3 and TRBJ1-1, with D maybe TRBD1 (5 bases). The CDR3 is 16 amino acids. The germline V gene encodes CDR1 LGHNA and CDR2 YSLEER. V dropped 4 bases and J dropped 5 bases, with 20 bases sitting between them. In DNA, the CDR3 is TGCGCCAGCAGCCCGCAACGGAGGGGATCGGTGACTGAAGCTTTCTTT. It yields the protein CASSPQRRGSVTEAFF.

This clonotype was observed many times. This chain links TRBV7-2 with TRBJ2-1; TRBD2 aligns across 11 bases. CDR1 and CDR2 (germline): SGHTA, FQGNSA. The CDR3 sequence is 15 residues long. V shed 5 bases and J 4 bases; nucleotides not matched to a gene: 4. In DNA form, the CDR3 reads TGTGCCAGCAGCCTGACTAGCGGGGTTTACAATGAGCAGTTCTTC. Its translation: CASSLTSGVYNEQFF.

This clonotype was detected many times. The rearrangement uses TRBV6-5 and TRBJ2-1; 8 bases are shared with TRBD2. Trimming cost V 9 bases and J 3 bases; bases outside gene matches: 7. CDR1 MNHEY and CDR2 SVGAGI come from the germline V gene. This CDR3 is 14 amino acids long. The CDR3 coding sequence is TGTGCCAGTTCCACTAGCGGAGGCTACAATGAGCAGTTCTTC. It codes for CASSTSGGYNEQFF.

The J gene is TRBJ2-7, the V gene TRBV10-3; D might be TRBD1 or TRBD2, each matching 7 bases. Trimming shortened V by 3 bases and J by 0 bases, and 15 bases separated the two germline ends. The CDR3 covers 16 residues. Germline CDR1 ENHRY, CDR2 SYGVKD. CDR3 DNA: TGTGCCATCAGTGAACCAGGGGGGGATAGCTCCTACGAGCAGTACTTC. Translated: CAISEPGGDSSYEQYF.

This clonotype was counted at least ten times. This chain uses TRBV4-3 with TRBJ1-5; D is unclear. Germline V gene data show CDR1 as LGHNA and CDR2 as YSLEER. V was trimmed by 0 bases and J by 2 bases, leaving 5 bases between them. The CDR3 spans 14 residues. CDR3 sequence (DNA): TGCGCCAGCAGCCAAGATTGGGGCAATCAGCCCCAGCATTTT. Protein: CASSQDWGNQPQHF.

This clonotype showed up just a few times. The chain combines TRBV5-5 with TRBJ2-7; D is possibly TRBD1 (5 bases). Trimming stripped 0 bases from V and 2 bases from J, with 15 bases between. CDR1 is SGHKS and CDR2 is YYEKEE in the germline V gene (reference sequence). The CDR3 length is 16 residues. The CDR3 protein is CASSLADSRRTYEQYF. The CDR3 DNA reads TGTGCCAGCAGCTTGGCCGACAGCCGTCGGACCTACGAGCAGTACTTC.

This chain links TRBV20-1 with TRBJ2-1; TRBD2 matches at 11 bases. The CDR3 covers 17 residues. Germline CDR1 and CDR2: DFQATT and SNEGSKA (reference sequence). After removal of 6 bases from V and 1 base from J, the junction contained 11 bases not matched to a gene. The CDR3 DNA reads TGCAGTGCCGTTAGCGGGGGGGCGGTATTTTCCTACAATGAGCAGTTCTTC. Translating it yields CSAVSGGAVFSYNEQFF.

A few counts support this clonotype. This chain connects TRBV30 to TRBJ1-2; possibly TRBD1 for D (6 bases). Germline loops: CDR1 GTSNPN, CDR2 SVGIG (reference sequence). This CDR3 is 13 amino acids long. Trimming left V 0 bases short and J 6 bases short, with 11 bases between. The CDR3 DNA follows: TGTGCCTGGAGTGTGCAGGGGTACGATGGCTACACCTTC. This gives the protein CAWSVQGYDGYTF.

This clonotype came up a few times. The rearrangement joins TRBV6-1 to TRBJ2-7, with D possibly matching TRBD1 (6 bases). Germline lookup yields CDR1 MNHNS and CDR2 SASEGT. Trimming took 7 bases from V and 3 from J, leaving 13 bases between them. The CDR3 has 13 amino acids. The CDR3 DNA sequence: TGTGCCAGCAAAGGGCAGGGGCTCTACGAGCAGTACTTC. It yields the protein CASKGQGLYEQYF.

This clonotype has a count of ten or more. V and J are TRBV21-1 and TRBJ2-5; the table calls TRBD1, which could not be checked here. TRBV21-1 is a recognized pseudogene. The CDR3 is made up of 14 amino acids. The DNA for the CDR3 is TGTGCCAGCAGCCCCAGGGATTGCGAAGAGACCCAGTACTTC. The encoded protein is CASSPRDCEETQYF.

At least ten counts were recorded for this clonotype. The rearrangement joins TRBV20-1 to TRBJ2-5; 8 bases align to TRBD1. The CDR3 runs to 13 residues. V was clipped by 6 bases and J by 5 bases; unmatched bases: 8. In germline, CDR1 is DFQATT, CDR2 SNEGSKA (reference sequence). The CDR3 nucleotides read TGCAGTGCCCCCCAGGGGGCGGCGGAGACCCAGTACTTC. Residues: CSAPQGAAETQYF.

This clonotype was seen a few times. The chain combines TRBV6-5 with TRBJ1-1, with 8 bases lining up with TRBD1. CDR3 length: 15 amino acids. Germline V gene data show CDR1 as MNHEY and CDR2 as SVGAGI. The V and J ends lost 0 bases and 4 bases, in that order; junction bases with no gene match: 4. CDR3 region: CASSYSYTGGTEAFF. Written as DNA, the CDR3 is TGTGCCAGCAGTTACTCGTACACAGGGGGCACTGAAGCTTTCTTT.

This clonotype was recorded a few times. This sequence joins TRBV20-1 and TRBJ1-1; D remains unclear. The CDR3 extends over 14 amino acids. Trimming took off 0 bases at V and 5 bases at J, with 13 bases between the two ends. CDR1 and CDR2 (germline): DFQATT, SNEGSKA (reference sequence). The CDR3 region is CSARDPPGLTEAFF. DNA of the CDR3: TGCAGTGCTAGAGATCCACCGGGGTTGACTGAAGCTTTCTTT.

In its sample, this clonotype was seen many times. The chain has TRBV20-1 and TRBJ2-1, with 11 bases matching TRBD2. The CDR3 consists of 11 residues. CDR1 is DFQATT and CDR2 is SNEGSKA in the germline V gene (reference sequence). V lost 8 bases to trimming and J lost 10 bases; unmatched junction nucleotides: 4. CDR3: CSPGLAEEQFF. In DNA form, the CDR3 reads TGCAGTCCGGGACTAGCGGAAGAGCAGTTCTTC.